The T cell receptor (beta chain) under discussion was sequenced for a study of T-cell memory formation after mild COVID-19. The CDR3 loop spans 19 amino acids. The J segment lost 5 bases and the V segment lost 0 bases, leaving 15 bases of the junction unmatched. Germline V lookup: CDR1 MNHEY, CDR2 SVGAGI. TCRdb called the 5' RACE reads again in MiXCR, with one record for every CDR3 protein. The data show roughly 560,000 distinct CDR3 sequences, around 20% seen once. Sequences were obtained from PBMCs or a T cell subset sorted from them (not recorded which). The chain joins TRBV6-5 to TRBJ2-1; 8 bases map to TRBD1. This receptor was obtained from an adult woman who had mild COVID-19 (a few samples of this study predate the infection). Cell type and time point are not known. The DNA of the CDR3 is TGTGCCAGCAGTTACTCATCCCTTGTATTTCAGGGGGCGCACAATGAGCAGTTCTTC. Translation gives CASSYSSLVFQGAHNEQFF.